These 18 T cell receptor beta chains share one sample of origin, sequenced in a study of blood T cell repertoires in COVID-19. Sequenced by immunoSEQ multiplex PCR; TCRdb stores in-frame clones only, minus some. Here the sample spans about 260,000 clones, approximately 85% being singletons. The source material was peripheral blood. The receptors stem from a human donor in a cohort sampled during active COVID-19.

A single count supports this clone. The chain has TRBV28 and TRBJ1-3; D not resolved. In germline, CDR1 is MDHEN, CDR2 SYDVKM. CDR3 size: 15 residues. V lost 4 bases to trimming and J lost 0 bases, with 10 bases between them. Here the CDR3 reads CASSSPFLSGNTIYF. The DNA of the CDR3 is TGTGCCAGCAGTTCCCCTTTCCTCTCTGGAAACACCATATATTTT.

CDR3 residues: CASSTYGQGGHEQYF. CDR3 DNA sequence: TGTGCCAGTAGTACCTACGGACAGGGGGGGCACGAGCAGTACTTC. This chain links TRBV19 with TRBJ2-7; 10 bases line up with TRBD1. With 4 bases clipped from V and 5 bases from J, the junction kept 8 bases outside the gene matches. There are 15 residues in the CDR3. The germline V gene encodes CDR1 LNHDA and CDR2 SQIVND (reference sequence).

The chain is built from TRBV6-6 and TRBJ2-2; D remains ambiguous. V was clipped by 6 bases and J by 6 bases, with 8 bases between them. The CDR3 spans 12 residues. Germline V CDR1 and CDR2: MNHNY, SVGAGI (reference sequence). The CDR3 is CASSPRPGELFF. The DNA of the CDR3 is TGTGCCAGCAGCCCTAGACCCGGGGAGCTGTTTTTT.

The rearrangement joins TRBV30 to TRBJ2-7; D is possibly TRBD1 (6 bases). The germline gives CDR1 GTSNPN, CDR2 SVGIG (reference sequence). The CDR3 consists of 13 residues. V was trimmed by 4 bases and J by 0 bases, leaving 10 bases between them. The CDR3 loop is CAWNPDSSYEQYF. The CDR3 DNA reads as TGTGCCTGGAACCCGGACAGCTCCTACGAGCAGTACTTC.

The CDR3 is CASSLVSPPGEQYF. CDR3 nucleotides: TGTGCCAGCAGCTTAGTATCTCCTCCGGGCGAGCAGTACTTC. The rearrangement uses TRBV11-2 and TRBJ2-7; D is uncertain. The CDR3 loop spans 14 amino acids. Germline V gene sequence: CDR1 SGHAT, CDR2 FQNNGV. With 1 base removed from V and 6 bases from J, the gap between germline ends came to 13 bases.

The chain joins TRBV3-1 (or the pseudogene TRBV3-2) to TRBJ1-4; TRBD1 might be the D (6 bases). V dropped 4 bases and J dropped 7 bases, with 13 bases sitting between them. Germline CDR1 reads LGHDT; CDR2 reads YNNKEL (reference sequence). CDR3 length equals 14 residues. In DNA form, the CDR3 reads TGTGCCAGCAGCCCCAGGGGTCGGAGTGAAAAACTGTTTTTT. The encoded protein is CASSPRGRSEKLFF.

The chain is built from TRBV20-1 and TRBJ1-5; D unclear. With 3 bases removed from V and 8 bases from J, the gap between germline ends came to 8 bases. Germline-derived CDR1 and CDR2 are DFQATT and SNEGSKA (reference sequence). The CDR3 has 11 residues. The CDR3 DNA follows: TGCAGTGCTAGCCACCGGGAGCCCCAGCATTTT. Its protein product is CSASHREPQHF.

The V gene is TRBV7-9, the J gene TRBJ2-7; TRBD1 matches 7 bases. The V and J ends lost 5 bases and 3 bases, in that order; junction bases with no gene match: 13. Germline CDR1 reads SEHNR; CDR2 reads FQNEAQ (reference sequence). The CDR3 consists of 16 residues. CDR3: CASSRSTGVLSYEQYF. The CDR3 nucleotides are TGTGCCAGCAGCCGATCAACAGGGGTACTCAGCTACGAGCAGTACTTC.

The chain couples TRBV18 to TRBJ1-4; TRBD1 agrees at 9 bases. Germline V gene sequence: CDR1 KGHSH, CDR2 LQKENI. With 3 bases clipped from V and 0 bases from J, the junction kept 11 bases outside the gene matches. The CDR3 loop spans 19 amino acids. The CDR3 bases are TGTGCCAGCTCACCCGGACAGGGGCAACCTCAAACAACTAATGAAAAACTGTTTTTT. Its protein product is CASSPGQGQPQTTNEKLFF.

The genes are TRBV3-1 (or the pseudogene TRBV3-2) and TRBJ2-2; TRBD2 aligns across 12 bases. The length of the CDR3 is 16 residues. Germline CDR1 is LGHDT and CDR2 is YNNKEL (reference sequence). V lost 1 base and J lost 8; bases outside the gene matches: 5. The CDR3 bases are TGTGCCAGCAGCCAAGGGCTAGCGGGAGGGCCGGGGGAGCTGTTTTTT. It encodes CASSQGLAGGPGELFF.

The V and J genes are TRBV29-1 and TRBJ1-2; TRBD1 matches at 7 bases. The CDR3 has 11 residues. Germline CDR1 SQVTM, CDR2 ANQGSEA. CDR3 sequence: CSDTGVEGYTF. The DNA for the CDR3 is TGCAGTGATACAGGGGTGGAGGGCTACACCTTC.

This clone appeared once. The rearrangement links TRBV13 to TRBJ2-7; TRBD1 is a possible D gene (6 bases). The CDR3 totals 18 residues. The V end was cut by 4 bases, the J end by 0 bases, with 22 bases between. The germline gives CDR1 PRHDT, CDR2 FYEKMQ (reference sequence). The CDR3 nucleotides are TGTGCCAGCAGCTCTCCATTCCTGACAGGACGAAGCTCCTACGAGCAGTACTTC. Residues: CASSSPFLTGRSSYEQYF. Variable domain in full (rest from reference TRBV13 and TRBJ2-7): AAGVIQSPRHLIKEKRETATLKCYPIPRHDTVYWYQQGPGQDPQFLISFYEKMQSDKGSIPDRFSAQQFSDYHSELNMSSLELGDSALYFCASSSPFLTGRSSYEQYFGPGTRLTVT.

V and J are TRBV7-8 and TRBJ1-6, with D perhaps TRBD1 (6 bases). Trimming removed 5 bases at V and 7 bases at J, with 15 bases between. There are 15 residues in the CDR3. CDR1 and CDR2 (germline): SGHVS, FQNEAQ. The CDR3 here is CASSPRDNKNSPLHF. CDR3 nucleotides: TGTGCCAGCAGCCCAAGGGACAACAAAAATTCACCCCTCCACTTT. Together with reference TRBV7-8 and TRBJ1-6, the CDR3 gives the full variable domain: GAGVSQSPRYKVAKRGQDVALRCDPISGHVSLFWYQQALGQGPEFLTYFQNEAQLDKSGLPSDRFFAERPEGSVSTLKIQRTQQEDSAVYLCASSPRDNKNSPLHFGNGTRLTVT.

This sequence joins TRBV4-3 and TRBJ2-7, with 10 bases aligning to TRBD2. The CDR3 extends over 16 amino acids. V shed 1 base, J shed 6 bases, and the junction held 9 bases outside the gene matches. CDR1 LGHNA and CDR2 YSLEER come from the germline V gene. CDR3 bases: TGCGCCAGCAGCCAAGTCGCTAGCGGGAGAGGGGGCGAGCAGTACTTC. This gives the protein CASSQVASGRGGEQYF.

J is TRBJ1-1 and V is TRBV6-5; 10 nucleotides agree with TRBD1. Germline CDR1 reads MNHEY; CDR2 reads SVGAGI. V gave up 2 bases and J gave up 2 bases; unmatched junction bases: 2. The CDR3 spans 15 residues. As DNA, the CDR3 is TGTGCCAGCAGTTACGAGACAGGGGGCAACACTGAAGCTTTCTTT. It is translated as CASSYETGGNTEAFF.

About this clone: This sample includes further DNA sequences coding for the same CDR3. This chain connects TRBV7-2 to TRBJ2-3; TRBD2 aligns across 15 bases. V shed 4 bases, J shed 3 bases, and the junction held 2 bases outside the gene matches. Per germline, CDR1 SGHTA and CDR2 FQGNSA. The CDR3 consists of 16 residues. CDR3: CASSSGTSGGTDTQYF. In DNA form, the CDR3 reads TGTGCCAGCAGCTCAGGGACTAGCGGGGGGACAGATACGCAGTATTTT.

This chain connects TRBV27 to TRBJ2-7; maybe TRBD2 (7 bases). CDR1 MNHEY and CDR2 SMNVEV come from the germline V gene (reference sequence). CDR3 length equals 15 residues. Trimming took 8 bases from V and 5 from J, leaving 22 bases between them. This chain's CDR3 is CASSLRGADFNEQYF. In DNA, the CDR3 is TGTGCCAGCTCCCTTCGGGGGGCCGATTTCAACGAGCAGTACTTC.

CDR3 amino acids: CASSLRGLAGPNEQFF. DNA for the CDR3: TGTGCCAGCAGTTTGAGGGGACTAGCGGGACCCAATGAGCAGTTCTTC. This chain joins TRBV27 and TRBJ2-1, with 13 bases identical to TRBD2. The ends lost 3 bases at V and 6 bases at J; junction bases unmatched: 5. The germline V gene has CDR1 MNHEY and CDR2 SMNVEV (reference sequence). This CDR3 contains 16 residues.